The 26 T cell receptor beta chains presented below share a single source sample, sequenced in a study of cytomegalovirus exposure and HLA in healthy donors. Primers: 60 Vbeta forward and 13 Jbeta reverse. Assay: immunoSEQ multiplex PCR; the TCRdb copy retains only in-frame clones and omits some. The table shows some 180,000 clones, with 84% occurring only once. The material sequenced was PBMCs. The receptors originated from a girl aged 2 to 9 in good health and CMV-seropositive.

This clone was seen a few times. This chain links TRBV20-1 with TRBJ2-1; unclear D gene. There are 11 residues in the CDR3. V gave up 5 bases and J gave up 9 bases, with 11 bases separating them. Per germline, CDR1 DFQATT and CDR2 SNEGSKA (reference sequence). This CDR3 reads CSAGLFSEQFF. The CDR3 DNA reads as TGCAGTGCTGGGCTATTCAGTGAGCAGTTCTTC.

To note about this clone: The junction differs from germline at one of its ends, possibly a read error. V usage is TRBV5-1 and J usage is TRBJ2-7; possible D gene TRBD2, 6 bases. The CDR3 sequence is 16 residues long. Germline lookup yields CDR1 SGHRS and CDR2 YFSETQ. In DNA, the CDR3 is TGCGCCAGCAGCTTGGCCGTAGGCGGGACCCCCTACGAGCAGCACTTC. Amino acid sequence: CASSLAVGGTPYEQHF.

This chain links TRBV12-2 with TRBJ2-3; the D call TRBD2 from the table was never checked on the DNA. TRBV12-2 is listed as a pseudogene. The CDR3 spans 16 residues. The CDR3 DNA sequence: TGTGCAAGTCGTCTCGGACTAGCGGAAGGCACAGATACGCAGTATTTT. This encodes CASRLGLAEGTDTQYF.

The gene calls are TRBV6-6 and TRBJ1-5; 10 bases align to TRBD1. The germline CDR1 and CDR2 sequences are MNHNY and SVGAGI (reference sequence). The ends lost 5 bases at V and 5 bases at J; junction bases unmatched: 9. The CDR3 contains 16 residues. The DNA of the CDR3 is TGTGCCAGCAGTACCCAGACAGGGGGCTTAGATCAGCCCCAGCATTTT. Protein sequence: CASSTQTGGLDQPQHF.

J is TRBJ1-5 and V is TRBV9, with D tentatively TRBD1 (5 bases). V lost 7 bases and J lost 0, with 14 bases in between. CDR1 and CDR2 (germline): SGDLS, YYNGEE. CDR3 size: 15 residues. CDR3 nucleotides: TGTGCCAGCGGGGGAGGAGGGGATAGCAATCAGCCCCAGCATTTT. This gives the protein CASGGGGDSNQPQHF.

For the CDR3, the DNA is TGTGCCAGCAGACGCCGCGGGGAAGAGGCTTTCTTT. Its protein is CASRRRGEEAFF. This sequence joins TRBV6-5 and TRBJ1-1; D remains unclear. Deletions cut 6 bases from V and 11 bases from J, with 16 bases between. CDR3 length: 12 residues. Germline CDR1 is MNHEY and CDR2 is SVGAGI.

V and J are TRBV5-1 and TRBJ2-7, with D maybe TRBD1 (6 bases). CDR1 and CDR2 from the germline V gene are SGHRS and YFSETQ. This CDR3 has 14 amino acids. The V gene lost 7 bases and the J gene lost 0 bases, with 14 bases spanning the gap. The CDR3 loop is CASALGHTSYEQYF. The CDR3 DNA is TGCGCCAGCGCCTTGGGACACACCTCCTACGAGCAGTACTTC.

V and J are TRBV28 and TRBJ1-2; the D gene is possibly TRBD1 (6 bases). Germline assignment: CDR1 MDHEN and CDR2 SYDVKM. The CDR3 is 15 residues long. Between the trimmed V and J ends, which lost 5 bases and 6 bases, there was a span of 19 bases. The CDR3: CASSDLIQGLDGYTF. CDR3 in DNA: TGTGCCAGCAGTGACCTTATACAGGGTCTTGATGGCTACACCTTC.

This clone was seen only once. CDR3 nucleotides: TGTGCCAGCAGTGAAGGGCCGGGGAGCAATCAGCCCCAGCATTTT. It codes for CASSEGPGSNQPQHF. V usage is TRBV6-1 and J usage is TRBJ1-5; D is unresolved. Germline values: CDR1 MNHNS, CDR2 SASEGT. V was shortened by 1 base and J by 1 base, with 8 bases between the two germline ends. The CDR3 has 15 residues.

The chain uses TRBV9 and TRBJ1-1; TRBD1 aligns across 7 bases. Germline V gene lookup returns CDR1 SGDLS and CDR2 YYNGEE. The CDR3 extends over 14 amino acids. Germline trimming cut 4 bases from V and 1 base from J; bases unmatched to any gene: 4. CDR3 protein: CASSPGQQNTEAFF. The DNA for the CDR3 is TGTGCCAGCAGCCCGGGACAGCAGAACACTGAAGCTTTCTTT.

CDR3 DNA: TGTGCCTGGAGTGCAGCACTGTGGCAGGGGAACTATGGCTACACCTTC. Its protein is CAWSAALWQGNYGYTF. This chain connects TRBV30 to TRBJ1-2, with D possibly TRBD1 on 6 matching bases. The CDR3 spans 16 residues. Germline V gene data show CDR1 as GTSNPN and CDR2 as SVGIG (reference sequence). Between the trimmed V and J ends, which lost 1 base and 2 bases, there was a span of 17 bases.

V usage is TRBV15 and J usage is TRBJ1-3; 7 bases fit TRBD1. Germline assignment: CDR1 LNHNV and CDR2 YYDKDF (reference sequence). The V and J ends lost 6 bases and 6 bases, in that order; junction bases with no gene match: 5. The CDR3 is 13 amino acids. The CDR3, as DNA: TGTGCCACCAGGACCGACAGGGTAAACACCATATATTTT. It specifies CATRTDRVNTIYF.

CDR3 region: CASSRMQGSNTGELFF. DNA for the CDR3: TGCGCCAGCAGCCGAATGCAGGGCTCGAACACCGGGGAGCTGTTTTTT. The gene calls are TRBV5-1 and TRBJ2-2, with D possibly matching TRBD1 (5 bases). The germline gives CDR1 SGHRS, CDR2 YFSETQ. This CDR3 is built from 16 residues. The germline V and J ends were trimmed by 4 bases and 0 bases, with 13 bases remaining between them.

The chain has TRBV2 and TRBJ2-3; 9 positions match TRBD1. With V trimmed by 6 bases and J by 5 bases, 9 bases remained unmatched. The germline V gene encodes CDR1 SNHLY and CDR2 FYNNEI. This CDR3 comprises 15 residues. DNA of the CDR3: TGTGCCAGCAGCGTTACCGGGACAGGGTTAGATACGCAGTATTTT. Translated: CASSVTGTGLDTQYF.

The chain recombines TRBV19 with TRBJ1-2, with 9 bases fitting TRBD1. Germline CDR1 LNHDA, CDR2 SQIVND (reference sequence). Trimming took 4 bases from V and 8 from J; bases not matched to a gene: 5. This CDR3 region has 13 residues. Here the CDR3 reads CASSTMDRGGYTF. Written as DNA, the CDR3 is TGTGCCAGTAGTACGATGGACAGGGGCGGCTACACCTTC.

V is TRBV6-4 and J is TRBJ2-3, with TRBD2 identical over 7 bases. This CDR3 contains 15 residues. Germline lookup yields CDR1 MRHNA and CDR2 SNTAGT. The V and J ends lost 4 bases and 0 bases, in that order; junction bases with no gene match: 4. This CDR3 reads CASSAGEGSTDTQYF. In DNA form, the CDR3 reads TGTGCCAGCAGTGCTGGGGAGGGTAGCACAGATACGCAGTATTTT.

This rearrangement joins TRBV11-3 to TRBJ2-1; D possibly corresponds to TRBD2 (6 bases). The CDR3 consists of 13 residues. The germline V gene has CDR1 SGHNT and CDR2 YENEEA. Trimming removed 5 bases at V and 3 bases at J, with 8 bases between. CDR3 residues: CASSLDYYNEQFF. The CDR3 nucleotides read TGTGCCAGCAGCCTGGACTACTACAATGAGCAGTTCTTC. The full variable domain, completed using reference TRBV11-3 and TRBJ2-1, is EAGVVQSPRYKIIEKKQPVAFWCNPISGHNTLYWYLQNLGQGPELLIRYENEEAVDDSQLPKDRFSAERLKGVDSTLKIQPAELGDSAVYLCASSLDYYNEQFFGPGTRLTVL.

The chain uses TRBV11-2 and TRBJ2-1, with D possibly TRBD2 on 5 matching bases. CDR3 length: 16 amino acids. V lost 5 bases and J lost 1, with 15 bases in between. Germline CDR1 is SGHAT and CDR2 is FQNNGV. In DNA form, the CDR3 reads TGTGCCAGCAGCGCCACTAGTCTCCGGTCCTACAATGAGCAGTTCTTC. Its translation: CASSATSLRSYNEQFF. The full variable domain, with the rest looked up from reference TRBV11-2 and TRBJ2-1, is EAGVAQSPRYKIIEKRQSVAFWCNPISGHATLYWYQQILGQGPKLLIQFQNNGVVDDSQLPKDRFSAERLKGVDSTLKIQPAKLEDSAVYLCASSATSLRSYNEQFFGPGTRLTVL.

To note about this clone: This likely comes from a read error, as the CDR3 has no conserved phenylalanine or tryptophan at its end. V gene TRBV9 combines with J gene TRBJ1-6, with D tentatively TRBD1 (6 bases). V was pared by 3 bases and J by 8 bases, with 15 bases between. The CDR3 is 15 amino acids. Germline V gene lookup returns CDR1 SGDLS and CDR2 YYNGEE. CDR3 sequence: CASSGTGQTHSPLHS. CDR3 coding DNA: TGTGCCAGCAGCGGGACGGGACAAACCCATTCACCCCTCCACTCT.

This clone was found once. The V and J genes are TRBV5-6 and TRBJ2-1; the D is unclear. Trimming took 4 bases from V and 3 from J, leaving 17 bases between them. CDR1 and CDR2 from the germline V gene are SGHDT and YYEEEE. There are 16 residues in the CDR3. DNA for the CDR3: TGTGCCAGCAGCCCCCCCCTGTTACAGAGCTACAATGAGCAGTTCTTC. Translation: CASSPPLLQSYNEQFF.

The chain has TRBV20-1 and TRBJ2-5; D may be TRBD2 (6 bases). Germline V gene lookup returns CDR1 DFQATT and CDR2 SNEGSKA (reference sequence). Trimming stripped 5 bases from V and 3 bases from J, with 7 bases between. The CDR3 consists of 11 residues. The CDR3 is CSAGGEETQYF. CDR3 in DNA: TGCAGTGCTGGCGGGGAAGAGACCCAGTACTTC.

This clone has only a few counts. V is TRBV9 and J is TRBJ2-6; TRBD2 matches at 13 bases. The CDR3 has 18 amino acids. V gave up 4 bases and J gave up 0 bases; unmatched junction bases: 4. The germline CDR1 and CDR2 sequences are SGDLS and YYNGEE. CDR3 nucleotides: TGTGCCAGCAGCTTACTAGCGGGGGGGGGCTCTGGGGCCAACGTCCTGACTTTC. As protein: CASSLLAGGGSGANVLTF.

The V gene is TRBV11-2, the J gene TRBJ1-3; D remains ambiguous. The CDR3 consists of 13 residues. CDR1 is SGHAT and CDR2 is FQNNGV in the germline V gene. V was clipped by 7 bases and J by 0 bases, with 7 bases between them. DNA for the CDR3: TGTGCCAGCACGGGGAGCTCTGGAAACACCATATATTTT. The encoded protein is CASTGSSGNTIYF.

The chain has TRBV25-1 and TRBJ1-1, with a weak D call TRBD1 (6 bases). V was clipped by 1 base and J by 10 bases, with 10 bases between them. The CDR3 is 12 residues long. Looked up from germline, CDR1 is MGHDK and CDR2 is SYGVNS. The CDR3 sequence: CASSEFQGPAFF. In nucleotides, the CDR3 is TGTGCCAGCAGTGAATTCCAGGGGCCAGCTTTCTTT.

This chain connects TRBV2 to TRBJ1-2; tentatively, D is TRBD1 (5 bases). The CDR3 is made up of 12 amino acids. Per the germline V gene, CDR1 is SNHLY and CDR2 is FYNNEI. V was clipped by 7 bases and J by 4 bases, with 10 bases between them. The CDR3 region is CASTSRVYGYTF. The CDR3 nucleotides are TGTGCCAGCACATCCAGGGTCTATGGCTACACCTTC.

The chain combines TRBV25-1 with TRBJ1-1; D call uncertain. V gave up 4 bases and J gave up 0 bases, with 12 bases separating them. Germline V gene lookup returns CDR1 MGHDK and CDR2 SYGVNS. The CDR3 length is 15 residues. CDR3 DNA: TGTGCCAGCAGTGCAGCGGCGGCGATGAACACTGAAGCTTTCTTT. It yields the protein CASSAAAAMNTEAFF.